This passage covers 11 T cell receptor beta chains from one sample sequenced in a study of PD-1 blockade in classical Hodgkin lymphoma. Profiling relied on immunoSEQ multiplex PCR, and the TCRdb table lists in-frame clones only, not all of them. The sample includes approximately 65,000 clones, approximately 88% of them seen just once. The patients all showed relapse after autologous stem cell transplantation, while their brentuximab vedotin exposure varied. The sequencing used peripheral blood mononuclear cells (PBMCs), collected at baseline. These TCRs come from a human donor with classical Hodgkin lymphoma.

This sequence joins TRBV18 and TRBJ1-2; TRBD1 agrees at 8 bases. The CDR3 is 15 amino acids. Germline V gene data show CDR1 as KGHSH and CDR2 as LQKENI. J gave up 8 bases and V 6 bases, and 14 bases lay outside the gene matches. DNA of the CDR3: TGTGCCAGCTCGTATTCGGACAGGGCATCAGACGGCTACACCTTC. This codes for CASSYSDRASDGYTF. Full variable domain (remainder filled in from reference TRBV18 and TRBJ1-2): NAGVMQNPRHLVRRRGQEARLRCSPMKGHSHVYWYRQLPEEGLKFMVYLQKENIIDESGMPKERFSAEFPKEGPSILRIQQVVRGDSAAYFCASSYSDRASDGYTFGSGTRLTVV.

The rearrangement links TRBV2 to TRBJ1-2; D is possibly TRBD1 (6 bases). The CDR3 extends over 17 amino acids. Germline CDR1 reads SNHLY; CDR2 reads FYNNEI. V lost 6 bases and J lost 3, with 23 bases in between. In nucleotides, the CDR3 is TGTGCCAGCAGATATCCGCCGGCAGGGGAGCGCGACTATGGCTACACCTTC. The encoded protein is CASRYPPAGERDYGYTF.

The chain is built from TRBV30 and TRBJ1-5; D not resolved. V lost 2 bases and J lost 1, with 6 bases in between. CDR1 and CDR2 (germline): GTSNPN, SVGIG (reference sequence). CDR3 length: 13 residues. CDR3 region: CAWSLDSNQPQHF. The CDR3 region has the DNA TGTGCCTGGAGTCTAGACAGCAATCAGCCCCAGCATTTT.

This sequence joins TRBV4-3 and TRBJ2-5; D not certain. The V gene lost 1 base and the J gene lost 2 bases, with 5 bases spanning the gap. This CDR3 is built from 13 residues. Germline CDR1 and CDR2: LGHNA and YSLEER. The CDR3 DNA reads as TGCGCCAGCAGCCAAGTACAGCAAGAGACCCAGTACTTC. Its protein is CASSQVQQETQYF.

This chain joins TRBV28 and TRBJ2-2, with TRBD1 as a possible D gene (5 bases). Trimming removed 3 bases at V and 0 bases at J, with 8 bases between. CDR1 is MDHEN, CDR2 SYDVKM, per germline. The CDR3 consists of 15 residues. CDR3 residues: CASSFRASNTGELFF. CDR3 bases: TGTGCCAGCAGTTTCAGGGCATCGAACACCGGGGAGCTGTTTTTT.

J is TRBJ2-1 and V is TRBV7-9; 12 bases match TRBD2. V shed 5 bases and J 9 bases; nucleotides not matched to a gene: 8. This CDR3 is built from 15 residues. CDR1 SEHNR and CDR2 FQNEAQ come from the germline V gene (reference sequence). CDR3 protein: CASSAPSGGAPEQFF. The CDR3 DNA is TGTGCCAGCAGCGCCCCTAGCGGGGGGGCCCCTGAGCAGTTCTTC.

In its sample, this clone was seen once. This chain connects TRBV14 to TRBJ2-7, with TRBD2 identical over 7 bases. This CDR3 comprises 19 residues. With 0 bases clipped from V and 3 bases from J, the junction kept 17 bases outside the gene matches. CDR1 is SGHDN, CDR2 FVKESK, per germline. CDR3 sequence: CASSQDLGGGGTSVYEQYF. In nucleotides, the CDR3 is TGTGCCAGCAGCCAAGATCTGGGGGGAGGCGGTACTAGCGTCTACGAGCAGTACTTC.

This clone has only one observation. V and J are TRBV7-2 and TRBJ2-7; D uncertain. Germline CDR1 and CDR2: SGHTA and FQGNSA. V shed 0 bases and J shed 0 bases, with 9 bases lying between them. This CDR3 has 15 amino acids. The CDR3 region has the DNA TGTGCCAGCAGCTTAGCGATCTGGAGCTCCTACGAGCAGTACTTC. Protein sequence: CASSLAIWSSYEQYF.

Written as DNA, the CDR3 is TGCGCCAGCAGCTTGAGGCTGGACGCAGCCACAGATACGCAGTATTTT. Translated, it gives CASSLRLDAATDTQYF. This chain uses TRBV5-1 with TRBJ2-3; D call uncertain. CDR3 length: 16 amino acids. Germline V gene sequence: CDR1 SGHRS, CDR2 YFSETQ. Deletions cut 1 base from V and 2 bases from J, with 14 bases between.

The V gene is TRBV7-9, the J gene TRBJ1-1; 9 nucleotides agree with TRBD1. This CDR3 region has 13 residues. J lost 6 bases, V lost 6 bases, and 5 bases had no gene match. CDR1 and CDR2 from the germline V gene are SEHNR and FQNEAQ (reference sequence). CDR3 bases: TGTGCCAGCAGACCGGGACAGGGCGCTGAAGCTTTCTTT. Protein sequence: CASRPGQGAEAFF. The whole variable domain, remainder taken from reference TRBV7-9 and TRBJ1-1, is DTGVSQNPRHKITKRGQNVTFRCDPISEHNRLYWYRQTLGQGPEFLTYFQNEAQLEKSRLLSDRFSAERPKGSFSTLEIQRTEQGDSAMYLCASRPGQGAEAFFGQGTRLTVV.

The chain's CDR3 is CASSLSPRRGETQYF. CDR3 nucleotides: TGTGCCAGTAGTTTATCGCCTCGGAGGGGAGAGACCCAGTACTTC. V usage is TRBV19 and J usage is TRBJ2-5; D is possibly TRBD2 (6 bases). The V end lost 5 bases, the J end lost 4 bases, and 17 bases lay between the germline ends. The V gene's germline CDR1 is LNHDA and CDR2 SQIVND (reference sequence). The CDR3 is 15 residues long.